This paragraph covers one TCR beta chain sequence. The data are from a study of blood T cell repertoires in COVID-19. This CDR3 has 11 residues. Germline-derived CDR1 and CDR2 are LNHDA and SQIVND (reference sequence). V gave up 6 bases and J gave up 11 bases, with 13 bases separating them. The table came from immunoSEQ multiplex PCR; TCRdb's copy has only in-frame clones and leaves some out. The sample has some 380,000 clones, roughly 87% seen once; the top ten hold over 2%. Material for sequencing was PBMCs or T cells enriched from blood (not recorded which). The clonotype originates from a woman aged 40 to 50 with acute COVID-19. The J gene is TRBJ1-1, the V gene TRBV19, with a weak D call TRBD1 (6 bases). The chain's CDR3 is CASSGSGGAFF. The CDR3 DNA sequence: TGTGCCAGTAGCGGGTCGGGGGGCGCTTTCTTT. The variable domain in full, with the rest retrieved from reference TRBV19 and TRBJ1-1, is DGGITQSPKYLFRKEGQNVTLSCEQNLNHDAMYWYRQDPGQGLRLIYYSQIVNDFQKGDIAEGYSVSREKKESFPLTVTSAQKNPTAFYLCASSGSGGAFFGQGTRLTVV.